This TCR beta chain comes out of a study of blood T cell repertoires in COVID-19. About the research overall: Researchers got acute and convalescent COVID-19 samples from the United States, Italy and Spain. T cells, B-cell-depleted T cells, or PBMCs provided the cDNA or gDNA that served as material.

Study processing details: Amplification from reference gene primers served as the basis for estimated nucleated cell counts. Data came from immunoSEQ multiplex PCR; TCRdb stores just in-frame clones and leaves some out. That table gives V, J and clone size, and the DNA gave D and trimming. This sample has around 70,000 clones, with about 86% found just once. Germline values: CDR1 SGHNT, CDR2 YENEEA. The CDR3 totals 15 residues. The V segment lost 5 bases and the J segment 3 bases; nucleotides outside the gene matches: 9. This receptor was obtained from a woman of 80 years or more with active or convalescent COVID-19. V gene TRBV11-3 combines with J gene TRBJ2-7; 8 nucleotides align to TRBD2. Sequenced material: peripheral blood. The CDR3 DNA reads as TGTGCCAGCAGCGAACGACAGGCGGGGGGCTACGAGCAGTACTTC. This sequence encodes CASSERQAGGYEQYF.